What follows are 9 T cell receptor beta chains derived from one specimen sequenced in a study of blood T cell repertoires in COVID-19. Profiled with immunoSEQ multiplex PCR; TCRdb holds only in-frame clones, not every one. The top ten clones hold about 6.3% of a sample with roughly 200,000 clones, about 88% of them seen once. The sequencing input was peripheral blood. These receptors originate from a man aged 35 to 55 with active or convalescent COVID-19.

The chain carries TRBV28 and TRBJ2-7; no clear D gene. CDR3 size: 11 residues. CDR1 MDHEN and CDR2 SYDVKM come from the germline V gene. V was cut by 3 bases and J by 3 bases, with 3 bases left in between. CDR3 sequence: CASSFSYEQYF. The CDR3 DNA follows: TGTGCCAGCAGTTTTAGCTACGAGCAGTACTTC.

V and J are TRBV6-6 and TRBJ1-2; D is possibly TRBD1 (5 bases). This CDR3 region has 12 residues. Germline V gene sequence: CDR1 MNHNY, CDR2 SVGAGI (reference sequence). V lost 5 bases and J 2 bases, leaving 6 bases between the germline ends. CDR3 protein: CASSDSNYGYTF. CDR3 nucleotides: TGTGCCAGCAGTGACAGCAACTATGGCTACACCTTC.

This chain uses TRBV7-2 with TRBJ1-1; D is possibly TRBD1 (5 bases). Between the trimmed V and J ends, which lost 5 bases and 6 bases, there was a span of 25 bases. Germline CDR1 is SGHTA and CDR2 is FQGNSA. The CDR3 extends over 17 amino acids. The CDR3 nucleotides read TGTGCCAGCAGCCACAAAGTGGGGGGGTCAACTACGGCTGAAGCTTTCTTT. Protein product: CASSHKVGGSTTAEAFF.

There are a few counts of this clone. V gene TRBV14 combines with J gene TRBJ2-2; the D is unclear. V was shortened by 4 bases and J by 4 bases, with 13 bases between the two germline ends. The germline CDR1 and CDR2 sequences are SGHDN and FVKESK. The CDR3 consists of 15 residues. The CDR3 region is CASSPRLTGTGELFF. The CDR3 region has the DNA TGTGCCAGCAGCCCCAGACTTACGGGCACCGGGGAGCTGTTTTTT.

The J gene is TRBJ1-4, the V gene TRBV5-6; D gene ambiguous. Germline V gene sequence: CDR1 SGHDT, CDR2 YYEEEE. There are 13 residues in the CDR3. V lost 0 bases and J 7 bases, leaving 7 bases between the germline ends. The CDR3 DNA is TGTGCCAGCAGCTTGGAGCTTAGTGAAAAACTGTTTTTT. It specifies CASSLELSEKLFF.

The chain carries TRBV7-9 and TRBJ2-1; 8 positions match TRBD1. CDR1 SEHNR and CDR2 FQNEAQ come from the germline V gene (reference sequence). V lost 1 base, J lost 5 bases, and 4 bases stayed unmatched. The CDR3 has 15 amino acids. As DNA, the CDR3 is TGTGCCAGCAGCTTAGAGAGACAGGGGAACAATGAGCAGTTCTTC. Its protein product is CASSLERQGNNEQFF.

The chain carries TRBV11-2 and TRBJ2-5; TRBD2 aligns across 9 bases. The CDR3 consists of 16 residues. CDR1 is SGHAT, CDR2 FQNNGV, per germline. V gave up 0 bases and J gave up 5 bases; unmatched junction bases: 7. The CDR3 DNA follows: TGTGCCAGCAGCTTAGATGGCGGGGGGGCCTGGGAGACCCAGTACTTC. This translates into CASSLDGGGAWETQYF.

This chain links TRBV24-1 with TRBJ2-1, with D perhaps TRBD2 (6 bases). The CDR3 length is 16 residues. Germline-derived CDR1 and CDR2 are KGHDR and SFDVKD. V gave up 4 bases and J gave up 5 bases, with 17 bases separating them. The DNA of the CDR3 is TGTGCCACCAGTGAACCAAGCGGACTAACTAACAATGAGCAGTTCTTC. It specifies CATSEPSGLTNNEQFF.

V gene TRBV19 combines with J gene TRBJ1-4; no reliable D call. The CDR3 is 11 residues long. V was pared by 3 bases and J by 8 bases, with 4 bases between. The germline CDR1 and CDR2 sequences are LNHDA and SQIVND (reference sequence). CDR3: CASSIQEKLFF. DNA of the CDR3: TGTGCCAGTAGTATCCAGGAAAAACTGTTTTTT.